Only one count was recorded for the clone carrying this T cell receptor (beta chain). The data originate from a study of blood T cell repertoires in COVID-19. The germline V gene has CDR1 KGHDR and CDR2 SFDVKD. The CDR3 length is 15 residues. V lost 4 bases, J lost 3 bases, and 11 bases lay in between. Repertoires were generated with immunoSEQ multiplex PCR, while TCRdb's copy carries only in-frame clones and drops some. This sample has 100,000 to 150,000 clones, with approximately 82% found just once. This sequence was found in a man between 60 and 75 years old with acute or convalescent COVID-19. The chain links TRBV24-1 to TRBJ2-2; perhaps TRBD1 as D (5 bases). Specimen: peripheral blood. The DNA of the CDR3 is TGTGCCACCAGTGACTCTGGACACTACACCGGGGAGCTGTTTTTT. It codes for CATSDSGHYTGELFF.